The sequence of this T cell receptor (beta chain) was determined in a study of T cell repertoires in cytomegalovirus infection. Study information: Matching HLA type and CMV infection were both indicated by public TCR beta signatures.

CDR1 is DFQATT, CDR2 SNEGSKA, per germline (reference sequence). The V gene lost 6 bases and the J gene lost 2 bases, with 13 bases spanning the gap. This CDR3 spans 14 amino acids. Regarding this clonotype: Antigen: not known.

Each CDR3 protein is one row after TCRdb ran MiXCR on the reads. The sample lists roughly 760,000 distinct CDR3 sequences; less than 40% were seen once. Points from the study as a whole: The ex vivo response showed dominance by HLA-C-restricted CMV-specific TCR beta clonotypes. Cumulative public TCR beta family frequency identified carriers of CMV plus the relevant HLA.

The sequence was obtained from a human donor in good health (CMV status not recorded). Some clones in this sample may be carry-over from other donors' samples. Sample: PBMCs. The gene calls are TRBV20-1 and TRBJ1-4; TRBD1 is a possible D gene (5 bases). CDR3 in DNA: TGCAGTGCCGGGACTGCTACGACTAATGAAAAACTGTTTTTT. Translation gives CSAGTATTNEKLFF.